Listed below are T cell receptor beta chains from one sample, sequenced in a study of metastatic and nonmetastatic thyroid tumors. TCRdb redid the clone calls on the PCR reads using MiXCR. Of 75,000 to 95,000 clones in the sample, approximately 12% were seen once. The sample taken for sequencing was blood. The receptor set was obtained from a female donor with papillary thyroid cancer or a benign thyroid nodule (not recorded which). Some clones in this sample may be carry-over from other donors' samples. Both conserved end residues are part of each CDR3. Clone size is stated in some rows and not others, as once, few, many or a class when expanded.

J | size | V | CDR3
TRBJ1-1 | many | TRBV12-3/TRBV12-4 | CASSRNGKSAEAFF
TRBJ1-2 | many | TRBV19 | CASSIGGTGPGYGYTF
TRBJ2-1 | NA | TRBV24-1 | CATSSLAVGPNEQFF
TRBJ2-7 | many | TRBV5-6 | CASSYGTGLSSYEQYF
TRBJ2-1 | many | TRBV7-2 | CASSRAGGGNEQFF
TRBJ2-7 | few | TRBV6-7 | CASSYSVILSYEQYF
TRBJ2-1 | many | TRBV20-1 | CSARYLPVSYNEQFF
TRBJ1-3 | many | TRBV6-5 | CASSLQAPSGNTIYF
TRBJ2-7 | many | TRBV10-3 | CAISEFGQQGVNF
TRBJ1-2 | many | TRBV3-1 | CASSRGQKHYGYTF
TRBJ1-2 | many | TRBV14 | CASSPRQGDGYTF
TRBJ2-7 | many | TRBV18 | CASSPRWDSTYEQYF
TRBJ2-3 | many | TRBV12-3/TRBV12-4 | CASSKQGGSTDTQYF
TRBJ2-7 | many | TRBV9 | CASSVNDGVRAGAIDEQYF
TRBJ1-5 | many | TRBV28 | CASSPITGNQPQHF
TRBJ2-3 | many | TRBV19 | CASSIGGLDTQYF
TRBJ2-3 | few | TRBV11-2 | CASRARGPNTYTQYF
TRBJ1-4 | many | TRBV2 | CASSLNRGLSEKLFF
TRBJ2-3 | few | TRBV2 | CASSTGGEGTQYF
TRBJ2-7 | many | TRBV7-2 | CASSLGEASSHEQYF
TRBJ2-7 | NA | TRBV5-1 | CASSSGAGYEQYF
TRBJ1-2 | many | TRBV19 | CASSIEGQTYGYTF
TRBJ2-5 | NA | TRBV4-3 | CASSQDHRVSQETQYF
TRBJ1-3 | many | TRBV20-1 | CSAPDSYSGNTIYF
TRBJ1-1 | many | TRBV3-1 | CASSQQGNTEAFF
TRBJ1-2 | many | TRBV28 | CASSLGQNYGYTF
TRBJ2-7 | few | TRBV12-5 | CASGQLNF
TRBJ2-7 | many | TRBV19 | CASSIGAKAEQYF